The 20 T cell receptor beta chains below all came from one sample that was sequenced in a study of neurological immune-mediated disorders (dated by TCRdb to between 2018 and 2020). The library was made by 5' RACE. Instrument used: Illumina HiSeq 2500. TCRdb trimmed the raw reads at Q25, called clones with MiXCR and kept productive beta chains. CDR3 protein duplicates are merged, each entry listing the most common genes and DNA. The sample has about 48,000 distinct CDR3 sequences on record, about 23% of them singletons. 20% to 30% of the sample rests with the top ten. Sequencing was done on a sample of PBMCs. The receptors here all came from a woman between 70 and 85 years old in good health.

This rearrangement joins TRBV5-1 to TRBJ2-2, with 7 nucleotides matching TRBD1. This CDR3 is built from 13 residues. The germline CDR1 and CDR2 sequences are SGHRS and YFSETQ. The V segment lost 4 bases and the J segment 7 bases; nucleotides outside the gene matches: 4. CDR3 amino acids: CASSQTGDGELFF. The CDR3 DNA is TGCGCCAGCAGCCAAACAGGGGACGGGGAGCTGTTTTTT.

There are a few counts of this clonotype. The chain employs TRBV5-4 and TRBJ1-2; no clear D. Trimming left V 1 base short and J 2 bases short, with 6 bases between. Germline CDR1 SGHNT, CDR2 YYREEE (reference sequence). CDR3 size: 13 residues. CDR3 in amino acids: CASSLPKNYGYTF. The CDR3 DNA sequence: TGTGCCAGCAGCTTGCCGAAGAACTATGGCTACACCTTC.

This clonotype came up many times. The V gene is TRBV4-3, the J gene TRBJ1-1; D is possibly TRBD1 (6 bases). There are 15 residues in the CDR3. V was shortened by 4 bases and J by 4 bases, with 16 bases between the two germline ends. Looked up from germline, CDR1 is LGHNA and CDR2 is YSLEER. The CDR3, as DNA: TGCGCCAGCAGCCCCTGGGGGGGCGGTATCACTGAAGCTTTCTTT. Translating it yields CASSPWGGGITEAFF.

The rearrangement joins TRBV9 to TRBJ2-7; 7 bases line up with TRBD2. CDR1 is SGDLS and CDR2 is YYNGEE in the germline V gene. Unmatched junction bases numbered 7, after V lost 4 bases and J lost 3 bases. The CDR3 consists of 14 residues. CDR3 in amino acids: CASSITWEGYEQYF. Here the CDR3 DNA reads TGTGCCAGCAGCATCACATGGGAGGGCTACGAGCAGTACTTC.

This clonotype showed up many times. V gene TRBV12-3 or TRBV12-4 combines with J gene TRBJ1-2; 9 positions agree with TRBD1. With V trimmed by 5 bases and J by 4 bases, 11 bases remained unmatched. The CDR3 consists of 16 residues. CDR3 loop: CASSALMTGGPYGYTF. The CDR3 DNA follows: TGTGCCAGCAGTGCTTTGATGACAGGGGGACCCTATGGCTACACCTTC.

As regards this clonotype: The junction departs from germline at one end; a sequencing error may be responsible. The chain has TRBV5-1 and TRBJ2-2; tentative D call: TRBD2 (6 bases). The germline V gene has CDR1 SGHRS and CDR2 YFSETQ. This CDR3 has 15 amino acids. The CDR3 sequence is CASSLVAGRAGELLF. CDR3 bases: TGCGCCAGCAGCTTGGTGGCGGGAAGGGCCGGGGAGCTGTTGTTT.

This rearrangement joins TRBV27 to TRBJ2-1, with 8 bases that match TRBD2. The CDR3 is 20 amino acids. The germline CDR1 and CDR2 sequences are MNHEY and SMNVEV (reference sequence). V trimming: 8 bases; J trimming: 0 bases; junction bases outside the gene matches: 21. The DNA for the CDR3 is TGTGCCAGCGGTCTGAGACCGGGACTAGAAGATGGAAGCTCCTACAATGAGCAGTTCTTC. Protein: CASGLRPGLEDGSSYNEQFF.

The table lists this clonotype with many counts. The chain combines TRBV15 with TRBJ1-1; 8 positions agree with TRBD1. Trimming at V came to 0 bases and at J to 4 bases, leaving 16 bases not matched to a gene. Germline V gene lookup returns CDR1 LNHNV and CDR2 YYDKDF (reference sequence). The length of the CDR3 is 19 residues. CDR3: CATSRDWAGGVGLVTEAFF. CDR3 DNA sequence: TGTGCCACCAGCAGAGATTGGGCAGGGGGCGTGGGGTTGGTCACTGAAGCTTTCTTT.

This clonotype was counted at least ten times. The genes are TRBV5-1 and TRBJ1-1; no clear D. Germline CDR1 and CDR2: SGHRS and YFSETQ. V dropped 1 base and J dropped 0 bases, with 7 bases sitting between them. This CDR3 is built from 14 residues. The CDR3 DNA is TGCGCCAGCAGCTTGTTTTTGGTGAACACTGAAGCTTTCTTT. Amino acid sequence: CASSLFLVNTEAFF.

The chain couples TRBV12-3 or TRBV12-4 to TRBJ2-7; D tentatively reads TRBD1 or TRBD2 (7 bases each). The CDR3 contains 15 residues. V dropped 7 bases and J dropped 3 bases, with 19 bases sitting between them. CDR3 sequence reads: CASKGGQGEFYEQYF. The DNA for the CDR3 is TGTGCCAGCAAGGGGGGGCAGGGGGAATTCTACGAGCAGTACTTC.

V is TRBV3-1 and J is TRBJ1-1, with D possibly matching TRBD1 (6 bases). Germline V lookup: CDR1 LGHDT, CDR2 YNNKEL (reference sequence). CDR3 length: 14 amino acids. Trimming removed 1 base at V and 1 base at J, with 7 bases between. The CDR3 protein is CASSQVTGNTEAFF. The DNA of the CDR3 is TGTGCCAGCAGCCAAGTGACAGGGAACACTGAAGCTTTCTTT.

J is TRBJ2-4 and V is TRBV15; a weak D match, TRBD2 (7 bases). Trimming cost V 4 bases and J 8 bases, with 15 bases left between them. Germline V CDR1 and CDR2: LNHNV, YYDKDF (reference sequence). This CDR3 region has 14 residues. The CDR3 nucleotides read TGTGCCACCAGCATTAGGGGGGGGCACGACATTCAGTACTTC. Protein sequence: CATSIRGGHDIQYF.

There are many counts of this clonotype. CDR3 amino acids: CASSLKGTSDEQFF. CDR3 in DNA: TGTGCCAGCAGCCTAAAAGGGACGTCAGATGAGCAGTTCTTC. This chain joins TRBV28 and TRBJ2-1; D is possibly TRBD1 or TRBD2 (5 bases each). The germline V gene encodes CDR1 MDHEN and CDR2 SYDVKM. This CDR3 spans 14 amino acids. Deletions cut 6 bases from V and 8 bases from J, with 17 bases between. Drawing the rest from reference TRBV28 and TRBJ2-1, the complete variable domain is DVKVTQSSRYLVKRTGEKVFLECVQDMDHENMFWYRQDPGLGLRLIYFSYDVKMKEKGDIPEGYSVSREKKERFSLILESASTNQTSMYLCASSLKGTSDEQFFGPGTRLTVL.

This clonotype was found many times. The J gene is TRBJ2-1, the V gene TRBV12-3 or TRBV12-4, with 7 nucleotides matching TRBD1. V lost 7 bases and J lost 5; bases outside the gene matches: 14. The length of the CDR3 is 16 residues. The CDR3 bases are TGTGCCAGCACCCCTTCAGGGGGAAGAGCCCACAATGAGCAGTTCTTC. The encoded protein is CASTPSGGRAHNEQFF.

In its sample, this clonotype was seen many times. V and J are TRBV12-3 or TRBV12-4 and TRBJ2-2; 7 bases map to TRBD2. The CDR3 has 16 amino acids. Trimming removed 6 bases from V and 1 base from J; junction bases left unmatched: 8. The DNA for the CDR3 is TGTGCCAGCAGCCAATGGAGCGGGATGAACACCGGGGAGCTGTTTTTT. Translation: CASSQWSGMNTGELFF.

In this sample, this clonotype turned up many times. V and J are TRBV5-1 and TRBJ2-5; D perhaps matches TRBD2 (5 bases). Trimming left V 0 bases short and J 5 bases short, with 20 bases between. Germline CDR1 and CDR2: SGHRS and YFSETQ. This CDR3 is 17 amino acids long. The chain's CDR3 is CASSLGTFSEVLETQYF. The CDR3 coding sequence is TGCGCCAGCAGCTTGGGTACCTTTTCGGAGGTCTTGGAGACCCAGTACTTC.

This clonotype was seen a handful of times. The chain combines TRBV7-2 with TRBJ1-1; D unclear. Trimming stripped 2 bases from V and 3 bases from J, with 10 bases between. This CDR3 is 14 amino acids long. Germline V lookup: CDR1 SGHTA, CDR2 FQGNSA. The CDR3 DNA reads as TGTGCCAGCAGCTTAATCTTGGCCTACACTGAAGCTTTCTTT. It is translated as CASSLILAYTEAFF. Together with reference TRBV7-2 and TRBJ1-1, the CDR3 gives the full variable domain: GAGVSQSPSNKVTEKGKDVELRCDPISGHTALYWYRQSLGQGLEFLIYFQGNSAPDKSGLPSDRFSAERTGGSVSTLTIQRTQQEDSAVYLCASSLILAYTEAFFGQGTRLTVV.

Here the CDR3 DNA reads TGCAGCGTTGTAGCGGGGGGATCCTACAATGAGCAGTTCTTC. It is translated as CSVVAGGSYNEQFF. The chain carries TRBV29-1 and TRBJ2-1; 10 bases fit TRBD2. Trimming at V came to 4 bases and at J to 1 base, leaving 1 base not matched to a gene. Germline CDR1 is SQVTM and CDR2 is ANQGSEA. This CDR3 is 14 amino acids long.

In this sample, this clonotype turned up a few times. V is TRBV7-9 and J is TRBJ1-2; tentative D call: TRBD1 (5 bases). CDR3 size: 15 residues. Germline CDR1 and CDR2: SEHNR and FQNEAQ (reference sequence). The V end lost 4 bases, the J end lost 4 bases, and 16 bases lay between the germline ends. The CDR3 sequence is CASSYGQGVSYGYTF. The CDR3 bases are TGTGCCAGCAGCTATGGGCAGGGAGTGAGCTATGGCTACACCTTC.

The chain has TRBV18 and TRBJ1-1; 7 bases match TRBD1. CDR3 length: 14 amino acids. V lost 3 bases, J lost 1 base, and 2 bases stayed unmatched. Germline V CDR1 and CDR2: KGHSH, LQKENI. The CDR3 is CASSPRQGNTEAFF. The CDR3 nucleotides read TGTGCCAGCTCACCCAGACAGGGGAACACTGAAGCTTTCTTT.